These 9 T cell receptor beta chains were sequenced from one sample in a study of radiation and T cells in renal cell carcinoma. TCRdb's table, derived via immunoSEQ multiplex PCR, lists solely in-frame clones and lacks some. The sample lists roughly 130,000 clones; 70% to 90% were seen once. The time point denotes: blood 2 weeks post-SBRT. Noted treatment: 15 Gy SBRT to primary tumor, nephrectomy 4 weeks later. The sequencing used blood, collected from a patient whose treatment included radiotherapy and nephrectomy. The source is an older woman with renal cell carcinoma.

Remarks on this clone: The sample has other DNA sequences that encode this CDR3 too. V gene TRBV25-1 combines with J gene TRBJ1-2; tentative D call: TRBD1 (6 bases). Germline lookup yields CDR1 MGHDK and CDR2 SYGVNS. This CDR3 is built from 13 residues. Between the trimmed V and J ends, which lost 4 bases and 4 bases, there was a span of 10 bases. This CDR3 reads CASSGTDSYGYTF. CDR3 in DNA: TGTGCCAGCAGTGGGACAGACTCCTATGGCTACACCTTC.

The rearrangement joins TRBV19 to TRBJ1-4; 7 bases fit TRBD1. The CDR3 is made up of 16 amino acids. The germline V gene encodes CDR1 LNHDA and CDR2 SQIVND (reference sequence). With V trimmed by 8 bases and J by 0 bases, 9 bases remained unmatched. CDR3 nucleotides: TGTGCCAGTGATGGGACAGCGGGGGCAACTAATGAAAAACTGTTTTTT. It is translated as CASDGTAGATNEKLFF.

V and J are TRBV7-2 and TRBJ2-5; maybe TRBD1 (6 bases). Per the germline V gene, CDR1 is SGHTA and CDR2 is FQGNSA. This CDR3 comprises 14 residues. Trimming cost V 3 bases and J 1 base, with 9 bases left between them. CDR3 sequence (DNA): TGTGCCAGCAGCTTTTGGGACACCCAAGAGACCCAGTACTTC. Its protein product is CASSFWDTQETQYF.

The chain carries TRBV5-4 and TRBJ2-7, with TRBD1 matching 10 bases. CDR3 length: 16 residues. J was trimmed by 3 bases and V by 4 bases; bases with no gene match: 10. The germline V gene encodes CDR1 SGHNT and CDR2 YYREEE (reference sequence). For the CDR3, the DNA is TGTGCCAGCAGCCGAACCTCCGGGACAGGGGACTACGAGCAGTACTTC. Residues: CASSRTSGTGDYEQYF.

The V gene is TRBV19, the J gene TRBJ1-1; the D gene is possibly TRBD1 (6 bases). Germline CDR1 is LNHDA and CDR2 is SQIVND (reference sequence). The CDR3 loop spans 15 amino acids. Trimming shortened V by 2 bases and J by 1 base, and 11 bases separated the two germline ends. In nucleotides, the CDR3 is TGTGCCAGTAGTATAAGGACAGTAACGAACACTGAAGCTTTCTTT. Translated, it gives CASSIRTVTNTEAFF.

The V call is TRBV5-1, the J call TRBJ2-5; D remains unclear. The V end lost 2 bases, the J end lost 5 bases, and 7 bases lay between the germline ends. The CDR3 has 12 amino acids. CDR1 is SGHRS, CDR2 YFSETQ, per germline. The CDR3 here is CASSLIGETQYF. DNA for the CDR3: TGCGCCAGCAGCTTAATAGGGGAGACCCAGTACTTC.

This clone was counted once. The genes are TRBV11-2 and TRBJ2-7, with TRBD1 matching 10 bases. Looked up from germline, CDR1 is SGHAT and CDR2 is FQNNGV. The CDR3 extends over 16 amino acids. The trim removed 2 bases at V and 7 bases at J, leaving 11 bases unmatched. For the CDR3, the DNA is TGTGCCAGCAGCTTAAAACCCGCCGACAGGGGGCGAGAGCAGTACTTC. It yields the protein CASSLKPADRGREQYF.

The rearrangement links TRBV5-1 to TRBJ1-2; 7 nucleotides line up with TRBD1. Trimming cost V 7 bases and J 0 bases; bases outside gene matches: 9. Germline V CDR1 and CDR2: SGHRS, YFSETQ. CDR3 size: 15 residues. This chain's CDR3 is CASSLGQSANYGYTF. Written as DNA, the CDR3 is TGCGCCAGCTCCCTGGGACAGTCAGCTAACTATGGCTACACCTTC.

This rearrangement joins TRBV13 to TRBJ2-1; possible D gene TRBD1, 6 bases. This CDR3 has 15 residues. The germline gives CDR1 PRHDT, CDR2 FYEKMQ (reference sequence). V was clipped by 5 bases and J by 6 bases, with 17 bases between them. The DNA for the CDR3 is TGTGCCAGCAGCCCCCCGAACAGGGCTATCAATGAGCAGTTCTTC. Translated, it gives CASSPPNRAINEQFF.